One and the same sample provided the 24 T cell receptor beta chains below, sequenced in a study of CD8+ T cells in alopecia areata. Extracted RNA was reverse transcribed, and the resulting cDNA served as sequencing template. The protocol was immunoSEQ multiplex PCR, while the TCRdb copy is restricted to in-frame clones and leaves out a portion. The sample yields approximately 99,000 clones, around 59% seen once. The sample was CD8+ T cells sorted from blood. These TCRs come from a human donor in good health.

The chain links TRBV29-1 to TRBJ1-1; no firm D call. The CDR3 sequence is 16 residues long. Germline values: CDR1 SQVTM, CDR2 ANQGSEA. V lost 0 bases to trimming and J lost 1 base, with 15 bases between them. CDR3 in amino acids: CSVEEVAWDRNTEAFF. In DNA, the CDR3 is TGCAGCGTTGAAGAAGTCGCTTGGGATCGGAACACTGAAGCTTTCTTT. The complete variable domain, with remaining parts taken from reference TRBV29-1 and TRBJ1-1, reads SAVISQKPSRDICQRGTSLTIQCQVDSQVTMMFWYRQQPGQSLTLIATANQGSEATYESGFVIDKFPISRPNLTFSTLTVSNMSPEDSSIYLCSVEEVAWDRNTEAFFGQGTRLTVV.

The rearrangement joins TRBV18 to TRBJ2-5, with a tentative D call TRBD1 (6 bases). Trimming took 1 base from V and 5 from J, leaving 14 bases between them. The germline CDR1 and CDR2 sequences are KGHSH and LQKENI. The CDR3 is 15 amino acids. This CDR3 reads CASSPLQGAGETQYF. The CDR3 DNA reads TGTGCCAGCTCACCACTACAGGGAGCAGGGGAGACCCAGTACTTC.

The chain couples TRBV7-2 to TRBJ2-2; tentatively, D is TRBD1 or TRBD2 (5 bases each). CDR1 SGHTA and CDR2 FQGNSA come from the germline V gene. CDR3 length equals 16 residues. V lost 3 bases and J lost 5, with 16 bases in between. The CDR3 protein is CASSFGAPGWTGELFF. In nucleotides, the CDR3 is TGTGCCAGCAGCTTCGGGGCCCCAGGTTGGACCGGGGAGCTGTTTTTT.

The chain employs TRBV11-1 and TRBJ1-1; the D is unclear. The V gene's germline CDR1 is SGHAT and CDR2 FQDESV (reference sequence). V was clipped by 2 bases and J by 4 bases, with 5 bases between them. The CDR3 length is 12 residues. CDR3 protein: CASSLIATEAFF. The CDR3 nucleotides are TGTGCCAGCAGCTTAATTGCCACTGAAGCTTTCTTT.

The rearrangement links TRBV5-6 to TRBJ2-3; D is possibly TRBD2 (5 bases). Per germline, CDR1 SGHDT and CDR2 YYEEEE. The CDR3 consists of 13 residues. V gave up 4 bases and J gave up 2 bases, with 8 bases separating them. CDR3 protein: CASSLGDTDTQYF. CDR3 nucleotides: TGTGCCAGCAGCCTCGGGGACACAGATACGCAGTATTTT.

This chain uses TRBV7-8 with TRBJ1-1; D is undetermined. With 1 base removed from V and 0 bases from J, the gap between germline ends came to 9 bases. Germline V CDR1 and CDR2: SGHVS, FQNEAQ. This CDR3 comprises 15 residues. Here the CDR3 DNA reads TGTGCCAGCAGCTTAGAGAGGATCATGAACACTGAAGCTTTCTTT. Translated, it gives CASSLERIMNTEAFF.

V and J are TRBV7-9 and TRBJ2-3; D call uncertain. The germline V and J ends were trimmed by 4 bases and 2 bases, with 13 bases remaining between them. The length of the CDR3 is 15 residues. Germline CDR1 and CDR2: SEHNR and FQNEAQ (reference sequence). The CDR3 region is CASSWRDGDTDTQYF. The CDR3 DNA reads TGTGCCAGCAGCTGGAGAGACGGAGACACAGATACGCAGTATTTT.

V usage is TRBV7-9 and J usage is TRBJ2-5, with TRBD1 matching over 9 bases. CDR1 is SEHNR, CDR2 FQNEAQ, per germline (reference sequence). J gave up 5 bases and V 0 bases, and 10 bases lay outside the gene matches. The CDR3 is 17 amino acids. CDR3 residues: CASSLASGQGFAETQYF. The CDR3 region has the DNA TGTGCCAGCAGCTTAGCGTCGGGACAGGGTTTCGCGGAGACCCAGTACTTC. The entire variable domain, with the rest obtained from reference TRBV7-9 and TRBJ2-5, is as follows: DTGVSQNPRHKITKRGQNVTFRCDPISEHNRLYWYRQTLGQGPEFLTYFQNEAQLEKSRLLSDRFSAERPKGSFSTLEIQRTEQGDSAMYLCASSLASGQGFAETQYFGPGTRLLVL.

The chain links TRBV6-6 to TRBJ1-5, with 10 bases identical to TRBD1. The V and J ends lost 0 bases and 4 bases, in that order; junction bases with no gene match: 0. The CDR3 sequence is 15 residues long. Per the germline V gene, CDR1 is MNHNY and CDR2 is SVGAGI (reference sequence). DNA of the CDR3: TGTGCCAGCAGTTACTCGGACAGGGGGAATCAGCCCCAGCATTTT. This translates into CASSYSDRGNQPQHF.

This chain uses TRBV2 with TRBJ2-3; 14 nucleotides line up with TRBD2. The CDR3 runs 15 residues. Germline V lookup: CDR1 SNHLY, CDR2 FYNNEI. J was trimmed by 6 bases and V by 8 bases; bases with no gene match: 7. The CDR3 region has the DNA TGTGCCAGCGACCGGACTAGCGGGGGGTCTGATACGCAGTATTTT. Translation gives CASDRTSGGSDTQYF.

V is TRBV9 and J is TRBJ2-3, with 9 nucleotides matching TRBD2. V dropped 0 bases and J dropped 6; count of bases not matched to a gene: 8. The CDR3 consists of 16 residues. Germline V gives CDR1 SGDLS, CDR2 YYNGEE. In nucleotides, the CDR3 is TGTGCCAGCAGCGTAGTGGCGGGGGGGCCCGTCGATACGCAGTATTTT. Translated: CASSVVAGGPVDTQYF.

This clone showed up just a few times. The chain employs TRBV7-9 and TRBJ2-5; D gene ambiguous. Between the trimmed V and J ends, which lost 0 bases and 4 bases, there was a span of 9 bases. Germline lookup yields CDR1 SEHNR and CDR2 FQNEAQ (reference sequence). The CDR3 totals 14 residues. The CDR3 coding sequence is TGTGCCAGCAGCTTAGCGGTGACGGGAGAGACCCAGTACTTC. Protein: CASSLAVTGETQYF.

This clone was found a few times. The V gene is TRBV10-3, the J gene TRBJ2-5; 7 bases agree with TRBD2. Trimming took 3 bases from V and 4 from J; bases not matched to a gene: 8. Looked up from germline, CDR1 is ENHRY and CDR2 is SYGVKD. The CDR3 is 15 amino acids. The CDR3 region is CAISDGVSGGETQYF. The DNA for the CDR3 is TGTGCCATCAGTGATGGAGTGTCGGGGGGAGAGACCCAGTACTTC.

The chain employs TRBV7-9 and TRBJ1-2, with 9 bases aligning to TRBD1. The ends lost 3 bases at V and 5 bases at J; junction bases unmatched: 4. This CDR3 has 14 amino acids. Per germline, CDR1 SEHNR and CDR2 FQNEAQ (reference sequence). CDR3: CASSLAGTGYGYTF. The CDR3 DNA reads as TGTGCCAGCAGCTTGGCCGGGACAGGGTATGGCTACACCTTC.

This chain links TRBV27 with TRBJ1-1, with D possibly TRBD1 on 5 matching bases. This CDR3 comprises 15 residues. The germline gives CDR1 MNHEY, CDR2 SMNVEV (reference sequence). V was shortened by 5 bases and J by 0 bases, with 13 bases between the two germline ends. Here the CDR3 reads CASSPQTALNTEAFF. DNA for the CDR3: TGTGCCAGCAGTCCCCAGACAGCCTTGAACACTGAAGCTTTCTTT.

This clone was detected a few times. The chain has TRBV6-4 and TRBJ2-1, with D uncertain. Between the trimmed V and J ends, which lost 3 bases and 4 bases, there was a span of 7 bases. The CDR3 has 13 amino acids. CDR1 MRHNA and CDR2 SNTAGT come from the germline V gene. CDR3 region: CASSDGPYNEQFF. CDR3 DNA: TGTGCCAGCAGTGATGGGCCGTACAATGAGCAGTTCTTC.

The CDR3 protein is CASSVTPSKDKTQYF. For the CDR3, the DNA is TGTGCCAGCAGCGTCACCCCGAGCAAGGACAAGACCCAGTACTTC. This chain uses TRBV28 with TRBJ2-5, with a tentative D call TRBD1 (5 bases). The CDR3 has 15 residues. The germline gives CDR1 MDHEN, CDR2 SYDVKM. V was pared by 6 bases and J by 6 bases, with 20 bases between.

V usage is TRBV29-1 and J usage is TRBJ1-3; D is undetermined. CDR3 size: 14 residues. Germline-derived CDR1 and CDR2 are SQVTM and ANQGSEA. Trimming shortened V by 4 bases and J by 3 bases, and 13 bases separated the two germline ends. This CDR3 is CSVVGGPDGNTIYF. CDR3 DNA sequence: TGCAGCGTTGTTGGTGGGCCTGATGGAAACACCATATATTTT.

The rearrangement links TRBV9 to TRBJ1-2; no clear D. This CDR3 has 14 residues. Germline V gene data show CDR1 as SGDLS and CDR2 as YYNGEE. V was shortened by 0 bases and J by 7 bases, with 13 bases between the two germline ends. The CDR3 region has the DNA TGTGCCAGCAGCGTAGCTACTGCGGGGTCTGGCTACACCTTC. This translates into CASSVATAGSGYTF.

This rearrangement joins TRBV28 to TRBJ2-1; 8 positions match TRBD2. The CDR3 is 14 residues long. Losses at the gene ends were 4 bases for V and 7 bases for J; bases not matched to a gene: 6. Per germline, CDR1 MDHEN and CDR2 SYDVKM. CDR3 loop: CASSSLAGGNEQFF. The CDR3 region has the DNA TGTGCCAGCAGTTCTCTAGCGGGCGGGAATGAGCAGTTCTTC.

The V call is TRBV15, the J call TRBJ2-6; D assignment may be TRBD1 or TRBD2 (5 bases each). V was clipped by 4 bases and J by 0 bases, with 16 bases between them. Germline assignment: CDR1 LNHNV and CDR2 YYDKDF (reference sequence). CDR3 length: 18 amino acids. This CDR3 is CATSIPGHHLSGANVLTF. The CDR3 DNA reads TGTGCCACCAGCATTCCGGGGCACCACCTCTCTGGGGCCAACGTCCTGACTTTC.

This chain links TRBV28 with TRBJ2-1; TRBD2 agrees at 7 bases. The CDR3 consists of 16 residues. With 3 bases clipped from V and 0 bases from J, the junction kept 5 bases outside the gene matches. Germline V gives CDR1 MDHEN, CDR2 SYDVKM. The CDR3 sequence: CASSFGGRGSYNEQFF. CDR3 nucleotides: TGTGCCAGCAGTTTTGGGGGGAGGGGCTCCTACAATGAGCAGTTCTTC.

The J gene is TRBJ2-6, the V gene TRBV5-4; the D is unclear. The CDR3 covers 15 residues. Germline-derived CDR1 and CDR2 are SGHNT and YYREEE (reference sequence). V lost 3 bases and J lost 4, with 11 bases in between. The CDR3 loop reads CASSSYADGANVLTF. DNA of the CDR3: TGTGCCAGCAGCTCGTACGCAGACGGGGCCAACGTCCTGACTTTC.

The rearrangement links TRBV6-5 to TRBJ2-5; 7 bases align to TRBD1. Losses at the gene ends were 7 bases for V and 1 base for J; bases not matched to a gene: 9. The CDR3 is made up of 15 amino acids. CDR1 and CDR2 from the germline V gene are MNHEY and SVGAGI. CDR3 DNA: TGTGCCAGCAAAAAGAGAGACAGGGTCCAAGAGACCCAGTACTTC. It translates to CASKKRDRVQETQYF.